These T cell receptor beta chains were read from a single sample in a study of cytomegalovirus exposure and HLA in healthy donors. The assay was immunoSEQ multiplex PCR, and TCRdb's table has in-frame clones only and misses some. The repertoire includes 90,000 to 110,000 clones, roughly two thirds of them detected once, and roughly 8% sits in the top ten. Sequenced: PBMCs. These receptors came from a middle-aged man in good health and CMV-seronegative. Each CDR3 is given with its conserved first and last residue. Clone sizes are given selectively: once, few, many, or a class where the clone is expanded.

v_call | clone_size | cdr3_aa
TRBV11-2 | . | CASTKTGSYEQYF
TRBV5-6 | . | CASSLRLAASYNEQFF
TRBV6-6 | . | CASRTTSGLNTGELFF
TRBV28 | few | CATAQGGQETQYF
TRBV5-1 | . | CASSLEQPDTQYF
TRBV5-5 | . | CASSITGYIEAFF
TRBV5-1 | . | CASSEQVPDLGEQYF
TRBV5-1 | . | CASSLGQGLNEQYF
TRBV5-1 | . | CASSLTGLAGDTQYF
TRBV12-5 | . | CASARGVAQYF
TRBV7-9 | . | CASSPLAGASKETQYF
TRBV4-3 | . | CASSAKGANPDTQYF
TRBV10-3 | . | CAISESRGVAGAVEVVF
TRBV2 | . | CASSYRGGTEAFF
TRBV5-5 | . | CASSLGMGPTEAFF
TRBV7-9 | . | CASSISPGEGTTEAFF
TRBV5-4 | few | CASSLGMNEKLFF
TRBV4-1 | . | CASSQDFVGSPLHF
TRBV19 | . | CASSIGTGYGEQFF
TRBV6-5 | . | CASSPAGPYEQYF
TRBV14 | . | CASSPKRERGLPDTQYF
TRBV10-3 | . | CAISESGGLAESSYEQYF
TRBV6-1 | . | CASSENGGSNSPLHF
TRBV11-2 | . | CASSLEGGSGTEAFF
TRBV4-2 | . | CASSQGGRRASGNTIYF
TRBV10-3 | . | CAISADRGQTEAFF
TRBV29-1 | . | CSAEPLQGNYGYTF
TRBV5-1 | once | CASSLGAATNEKLFF
TRBV27 | . | CASSSRYRDRDKTQYF
TRBV5-6 | . | CASSLGDTGLQFF
TRBV19 | . | CASSSLGQGNEQYF
TRBV19 | . | CASHTGNSPLHF
TRBV7-9 | . | CASTWFSGAGNTIYF
TRBV5-1 | . | CASSPRGTGELFF
TRBV5-6 | once | CASSLWAAQGYGYTF
TRBV5-1 | . | CASSLTGGGQPQHF
TRBV4-2 | once | CASSQVVGSDYGYTF
TRBV11-2 | . | CASSLPARGTEQFF
TRBV5-1 | . | CASSLVGDSPLHF
TRBV29-1 | . | CSVARGEGTEAFF
TRBV30 | . | CAWRQGRNYGYTF